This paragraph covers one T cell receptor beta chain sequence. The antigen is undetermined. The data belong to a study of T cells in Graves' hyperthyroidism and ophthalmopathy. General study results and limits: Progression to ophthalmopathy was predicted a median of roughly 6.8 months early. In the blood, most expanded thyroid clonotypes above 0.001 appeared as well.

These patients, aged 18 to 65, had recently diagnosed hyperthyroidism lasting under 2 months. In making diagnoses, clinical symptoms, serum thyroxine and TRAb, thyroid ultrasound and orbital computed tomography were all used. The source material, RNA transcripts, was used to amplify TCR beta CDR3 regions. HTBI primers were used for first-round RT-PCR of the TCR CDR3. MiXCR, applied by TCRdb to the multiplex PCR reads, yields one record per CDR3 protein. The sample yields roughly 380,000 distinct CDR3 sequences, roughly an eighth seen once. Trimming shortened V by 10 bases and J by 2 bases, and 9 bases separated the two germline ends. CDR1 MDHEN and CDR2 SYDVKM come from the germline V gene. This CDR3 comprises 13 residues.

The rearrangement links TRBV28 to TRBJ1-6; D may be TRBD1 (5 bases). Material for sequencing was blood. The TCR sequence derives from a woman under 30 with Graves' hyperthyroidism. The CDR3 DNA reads TGTGCCACCACAGGCACCTATAATTCACCCCTCCACTTT. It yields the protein CATTGTYNSPLHF.